This T cell receptor (beta chain) was recorded in a study of shared clonotypes between healthy human individuals. This CDR3 comprises 12 residues. Germline V gives CDR1 SGHVS, CDR2 FQNEAQ. Between the trimmed V and J ends, which lost 6 bases and 1 base, there was a span of 6 bases. The repertoire was sequenced with immunoSEQ multiplex PCR; TCRdb's copy has only in-frame clones and lacks some. The repertoire holds some 2.1 million clones, with 85% to 95% as singletons. All donors were healthy HIV-negative adults lacking recent acute infections or vaccinations. The specimen sequenced was naive CD4+ T cells sorted from blood. The subset here: CD45RA+ positively selected. The V call is TRBV7-8, the J call TRBJ1-1, with D hard to call. The receptor was derived from a young man in good health. The CDR3 protein is CASSSRNTEAFF. CDR3 bases: TGTGCCAGCAGTTCTCGGAACACTGAAGCTTTCTTT.